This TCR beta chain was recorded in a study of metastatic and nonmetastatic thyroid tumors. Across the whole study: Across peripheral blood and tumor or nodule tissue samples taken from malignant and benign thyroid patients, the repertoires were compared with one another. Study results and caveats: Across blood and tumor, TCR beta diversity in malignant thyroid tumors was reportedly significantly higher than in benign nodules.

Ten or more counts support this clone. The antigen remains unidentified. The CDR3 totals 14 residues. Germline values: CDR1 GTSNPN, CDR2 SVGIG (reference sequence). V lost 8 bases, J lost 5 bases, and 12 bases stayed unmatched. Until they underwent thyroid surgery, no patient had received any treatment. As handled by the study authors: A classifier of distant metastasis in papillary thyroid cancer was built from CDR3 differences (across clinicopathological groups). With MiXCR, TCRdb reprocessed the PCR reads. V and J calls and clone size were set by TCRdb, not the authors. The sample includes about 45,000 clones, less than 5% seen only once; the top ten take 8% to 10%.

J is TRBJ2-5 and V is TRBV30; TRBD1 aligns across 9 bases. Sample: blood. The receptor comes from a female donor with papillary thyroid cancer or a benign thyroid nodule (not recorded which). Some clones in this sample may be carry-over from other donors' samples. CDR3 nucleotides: TGTGCCGGGGGACAGGGTTTGTCTGGGGAGACCCAGTACTTC. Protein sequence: CAGGQGLSGETQYF.